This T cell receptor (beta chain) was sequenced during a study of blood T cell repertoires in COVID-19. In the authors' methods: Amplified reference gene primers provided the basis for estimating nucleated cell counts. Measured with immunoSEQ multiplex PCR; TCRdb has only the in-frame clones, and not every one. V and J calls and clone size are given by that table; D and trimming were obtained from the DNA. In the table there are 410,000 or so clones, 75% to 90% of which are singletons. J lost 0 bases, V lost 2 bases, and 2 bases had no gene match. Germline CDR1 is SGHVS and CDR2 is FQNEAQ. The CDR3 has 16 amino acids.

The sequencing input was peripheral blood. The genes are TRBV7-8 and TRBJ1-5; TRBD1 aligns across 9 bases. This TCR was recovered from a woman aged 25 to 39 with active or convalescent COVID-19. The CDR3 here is CASSLWDRDSNQPQHF. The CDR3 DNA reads TGTGCCAGCAGCTTATGGGACAGGGATAGCAATCAGCCCCAGCATTTT.